Following are 14 T cell receptor beta chains from one sample sequenced in a study of T cells in Graves' hyperthyroidism and ophthalmopathy. RNA transcripts gave rise to amplified TCR beta CDR3 regions. The HTBI set primed first-round TCR CDR3 RT-PCR. TCRdb recomputed calls from the multiplex PCR reads with MiXCR, one row per CDR3 protein. This sample has 500,000 to 600,000 distinct CDR3 sequences, with more than 45% found just once. Input material: peripheral blood or thyroid tissue (not recorded which). These receptors were collected from an adult woman with Graves' disease, either hyperthyroidism or ophthalmopathy (not recorded which).

This clonotype was recorded many times. The gene calls are TRBV10-3 and TRBJ1-2; D perhaps matches TRBD1 (6 bases). Germline V gene lookup returns CDR1 ENHRY and CDR2 SYGVKD. Trimming cost V 2 bases and J 1 base, with 17 bases left between them. The CDR3 loop spans 17 amino acids. The CDR3 DNA reads TGTGCCATCAGTGAGCCGATCCGGAAGGGGGATAACTATGGCTACACCTTC. Translation: CAISEPIRKGDNYGYTF.

This clonotype showed up many times. The V call is TRBV10-3, the J call TRBJ1-2, with 7 bases aligning to TRBD1. The CDR3 spans 14 residues. Per germline, CDR1 ENHRY and CDR2 SYGVKD. V shed 0 bases and J 8 bases; nucleotides not matched to a gene: 6. In nucleotides, the CDR3 is TGTGCCATCAGTGAGTCGAGGGGGCAAAGCGGCTACACCTTC. It codes for CAISESRGQSGYTF.

This clonotype occurred once. The chain is built from TRBV10-3 and TRBJ1-5; D gene unclear. Trimming shortened V by 9 bases and J by 5 bases, and 14 bases separated the two germline ends. The germline gives CDR1 ENHRY, CDR2 SYGVKD. CDR3 length equals 13 residues. Here the CDR3 reads CAIRLGGDQPQHF. CDR3 DNA: TGTGCCATACGACTAGGTGGCGATCAGCCCCAGCATTTT.

This clonotype came up many times. J is TRBJ1-5 and V is TRBV15; TRBD1 matches 7 bases. Unmatched junction bases numbered 11, after V lost 6 bases and J lost 3 bases. This CDR3 is 16 amino acids long. CDR1 is LNHNV, CDR2 YYDKDF, per germline (reference sequence). The CDR3 nucleotides read TGTGCCACCAGACTCCAAACAGGGGCGTCCAATCAGCCCCAGCATTTT. This translates into CATRLQTGASNQPQHF.

CDR3 protein: CASRPDSTGTEAFF. CDR3 DNA sequence: TGTGCCAGCAGACCGGACAGCACCGGCACTGAAGCTTTCTTT. The rearrangement joins TRBV11-1 to TRBJ1-1; the D gene is possibly TRBD1 (6 bases). Per the germline V gene, CDR1 is SGHAT and CDR2 is FQDESV (reference sequence). V shed 6 bases and J shed 4 bases, with 15 bases lying between them. This CDR3 is 14 amino acids long.

J is TRBJ2-5 and V is TRBV5-1; 7 bases are a match to TRBD2. Per the germline V gene, CDR1 is SGHRS and CDR2 is YFSETQ. V dropped 0 bases and J dropped 7; count of bases not matched to a gene: 9. The CDR3 extends over 15 amino acids. The CDR3 bases are TGCGCCAGCAGCTTGGCGGGAGAGCGGGACGGGACCCAGTACTTC. Translating it yields CASSLAGERDGTQYF.

The chain recombines TRBV10-3 with TRBJ2-7, with D possibly being TRBD2 (5 bases). This CDR3 contains 13 residues. V was trimmed by 2 bases and J by 7 bases, leaving 12 bases between them. Germline CDR1 is ENHRY and CDR2 is SYGVKD. The CDR3 protein is CAISEGTGDEQYF. The CDR3, as DNA: TGTGCCATCAGTGAGGGTACCGGGGATGAGCAGTACTTC.

The chain has TRBV11-1 and TRBJ2-2; 7 bases agree with TRBD1. This CDR3 has 16 amino acids. Germline loops: CDR1 SGHAT, CDR2 FQDESV (reference sequence). V dropped 4 bases and J dropped 0; count of bases not matched to a gene: 5. CDR3 region: CASSSGTDPNTGELFF. Written as DNA, the CDR3 is TGTGCCAGCAGCTCGGGGACAGACCCGAACACCGGGGAGCTGTTTTTT.

The chain has TRBV6-5 and TRBJ1-1; D is undetermined. The germline CDR1 and CDR2 sequences are MNHEY and SVGAGI. The germline V and J ends were trimmed by 4 bases and 8 bases, with 17 bases remaining between them. CDR3 size: 14 residues. The CDR3 DNA is TGTGCCAGCAGTTCGCGGGATTTAGCGGACGAAGCTTTCTTT. It translates to CASSSRDLADEAFF.

This sequence joins TRBV7-9 and TRBJ1-5, with 8 bases lining up with TRBD1. The germline CDR1 and CDR2 sequences are SEHNR and FQNEAQ (reference sequence). Losses at the gene ends were 4 bases for V and 5 bases for J; bases not matched to a gene: 7. The CDR3 contains 15 residues. Here the CDR3 reads CASSSDRAFHQPQHF. CDR3 sequence (DNA): TGTGCCAGCAGCTCGGACAGGGCTTTTCATCAGCCCCAGCATTTT. The full variable domain, completed using reference TRBV7-9 and TRBJ1-5, is DTGVSQNPRHKITKRGQNVTFRCDPISEHNRLYWYRQTLGQGPEFLTYFQNEAQLEKSRLLSDRFSAERPKGSFSTLEIQRTEQGDSAMYLCASSSDRAFHQPQHFGDGTRLSIL.

The table lists this clonotype with a few counts. The CDR3 region has the DNA TGTGCCAGCACCCTCTCCGAGGGCGGTAGTTCACCCCTCCACTTT. It translates to CASTLSEGGSSPLHF. The chain has TRBV2 and TRBJ1-6; D uncertain. The V end lost 7 bases, the J end lost 9 bases, and 19 bases lay between the germline ends. Germline V gives CDR1 SNHLY, CDR2 FYNNEI. The CDR3 has 15 residues.

The CDR3, as DNA: TGTGCCACCAGCAGTGACAACAGGGCCACTCAGCCCCAGCATTTT. Protein: CATSSDNRATQPQHF. This chain uses TRBV15 with TRBJ1-5; tentative D call: TRBD1 (6 bases). CDR1 is LNHNV, CDR2 YYDKDF, per germline (reference sequence). Trimming cost V 3 bases and J 6 bases, with 15 bases left between them. This CDR3 is built from 15 residues.

CDR3 bases: TGTGCCAGCAGTCACTCCGGGACAGGGCTCTATGGCTACACCTTC. It is translated as CASSHSGTGLYGYTF. V is TRBV12-3 or TRBV12-4 and J is TRBJ1-2; the match to TRBD1 covers 9 bases. CDR3 length: 15 amino acids. Trimming removed 5 bases from V and 4 bases from J; junction bases left unmatched: 8.

The chain joins TRBV14 to TRBJ2-7; 8 nucleotides line up with TRBD1. Germline CDR1 is SGHDN and CDR2 is FVKESK. The V gene end was trimmed by 4 bases and the J gene end by 0 bases; junction bases not matched to a gene: 11. This CDR3 comprises 17 residues. CDR3 in DNA: TGTGCCAGCAGCCCCGACGGGACAGGCGTTAGCTCCTACGAGCAGTACTTC. Protein product: CASSPDGTGVSSYEQYF.